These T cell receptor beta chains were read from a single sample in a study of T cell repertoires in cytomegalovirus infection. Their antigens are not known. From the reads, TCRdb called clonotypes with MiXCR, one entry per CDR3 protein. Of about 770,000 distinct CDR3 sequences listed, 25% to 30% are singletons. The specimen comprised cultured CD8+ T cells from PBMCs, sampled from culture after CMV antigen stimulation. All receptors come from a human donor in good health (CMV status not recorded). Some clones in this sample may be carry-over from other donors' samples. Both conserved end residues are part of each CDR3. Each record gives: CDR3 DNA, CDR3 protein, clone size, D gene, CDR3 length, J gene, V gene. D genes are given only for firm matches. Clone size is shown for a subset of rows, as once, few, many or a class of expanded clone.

TGTGCCAGCAGCTGGGTAACAGGGATCGGGACTGAAGCTTTCTTT CASSWVTGIGTEAFF . . 15 TRBJ1-1 TRBV7-9
TGTGCCAGTAGTATAACCCCCCAGGGGGGCCTCAATGAGCAGTTCTTC CASSITPQGGLNEQFF . . 16 TRBJ2-1 TRBV19
TGTGCCAGCAGCCGGGGACAGGGGGCAATGGAAGCTTTCTTT CASSRGQGAMEAFF . TRBD1 14 TRBJ1-1 TRBV6-2/TRBV6-3
TGTGCCAGCTCACAGACACGGGCCTTGGGGACTGAAGCTTTCTTT CASSQTRALGTEAFF . . 15 TRBJ1-1 TRBV28
TGTGCCAGCAGTTACTCAGGAATTGAACGGGTGCTCAAAGCTGAAGCTTTCTTT CASSYSGIERVLKAEAFF . . 18 TRBJ1-1 TRBV6-5
TGTGCCAGCAGCGAGGGTAGCTCTTCCCATTCTAAGTACCAAGAGACCCAGTACTTC CASSEGSSSHSKYQETQYF . . 19 TRBJ2-5 TRBV25-1
TGTGCCAGCAGTTACTCGCGGGGGGACACCGGGGAGCTGTTTTTT CASSYSRGDTGELFF . TRBD2 15 TRBJ2-2 TRBV6-5
TGTGCCAGCTCACCCTTGGGGGGCTCTATTAGCAATCAGCCCCAGCATTTT CASSPLGGSISNQPQHF . . 17 TRBJ1-5 TRBV18
TGTGCCAGCAGCCAAGCCACGGCGGGGAGGCTCTACAACAATGAGCAGTTCTTC CASSQATAGRLYNNEQFF many . 18 TRBJ2-1 TRBV4-2
TGTGCCAGTCCAAGGTCGGCAGAGTGGTCCTCTGGGGCCAACGTCCTGACTTTC CASPRSAEWSSGANVLTF few . 18 TRBJ2-6 TRBV19
TGCGCCAGCAGCCAGCCGATCCAAAGTGGTAAGCAGTTCTTC CASSQPIQSGKQFF few . 14 TRBJ2-1 TRBV4-3
TGTGCCAGCAGCTTGGACCGGGACAGCTATGGCTACACCTTC CASSLDRDSYGYTF . TRBD1 14 TRBJ1-2 TRBV5-6
TGTGCCAGCAGCATACTAGGGACAGGAGGAGAGACCCAGTACTTC CASSILGTGGETQYF . TRBD1 15 TRBJ2-5 TRBV7-6
TGTGCCAGCAGCTGGGACGAAGGAGGCTCCTACGAGCAGTACTTC CASSWDEGGSYEQYF few . 15 TRBJ2-7 TRBV3-1
TGTGCCAGCAGCGGCCGGGACAGGGAACAAGAGACCCAGTACTTC CASSGRDREQETQYF many TRBD1 15 TRBJ2-5 TRBV7-6
TGTGCCAGCAGGAGCGGTCCTCTCGGGACAGAAGCTTTCTTT CASRSGPLGTEAFF few . 14 TRBJ1-1 TRBV6-2/TRBV6-3
TGTGCCAGCAGATTAGGGTCTGCGGCACTACAAGAGACCCAGTACTTC CASRLGSAALQETQYF . . 16 TRBJ2-5 TRBV11-2
TGTGCCATCAGGGGGACAGACCAAGAGACCCAGTACTTC CAIRGTDQETQYF few TRBD1 13 TRBJ2-5 TRBV10-3
TGTGCCAGCAGTTTATCCATGACAGGGGGGGGGGCTTTCTTT CASSLSMTGGGAFF . TRBD1 14 TRBJ1-1 TRBV27
TGTGCCAGCACCTCCCTAGCGGGGGGGAACACCGGGGAGCTGTTTTTT CASTSLAGGNTGELFF . TRBD2 16 TRBJ2-2 TRBV27
TGTGCCATCAGTGGATCAACCAGGGCAGGGATTTGGGAGACCCAGTACTTC CAISGSTRAGIWETQYF . . 17 TRBJ2-5 TRBV10-3
TGTGCCAGCAGCTTGGCCGGACAGTTGGGGGCCAACGTCCTGACTTTC CASSLAGQLGANVLTF . . 16 TRBJ2-6 TRBV5-4
TGTGCCAGCAGCTTAATGACGGACCAAAAGGGTGGCTACACCTTC CASSLMTDQKGGYTF . . 15 TRBJ1-2 TRBV7-6
TGTGCCAGCAGTTACGGGGGACAGGGGATCAACACTGAAGCTTTCTTT CASSYGGQGINTEAFF . TRBD1 16 TRBJ1-1 TRBV6-2/TRBV6-3
TGCAGTGCTCGGGGACTAGCGGGGGGCCCGAGCTCCTACAATGAGCAGTTCTTC CSARGLAGGPSSYNEQFF . TRBD2 18 TRBJ2-1 TRBV20-1
TGTGCCAGCAGCCCCGCCGGAACGTCGCGGGAGCAGTACTTC CASSPAGTSREQYF . . 14 TRBJ2-7 TRBV7-9
TGTGCCAGCAGTTTATCGATGGGGGCATTGAACACTGAAGCTTTCTTT CASSLSMGALNTEAFF . . 16 TRBJ1-1 TRBV27